These T cell receptor beta chains were read from a single sample in a study of cytomegalovirus exposure and HLA in healthy donors. The data were produced by immunoSEQ multiplex PCR, yet TCRdb's version contains in-frame clones alone and is incomplete. Its listing shows 100,000 to 150,000 clones. The sample consisted of PBMCs. These receptors were collected from a man between 18 and 29 years old in good health and CMV-seronegative. The CDR3 runs from the conserved cysteine through the conserved F or W. The order of the fields is CDR3 protein, V gene.

cdr3_aa: CASSVKPRDNQPQHF
v_call: TRBV5-5

cdr3_aa: CASSNQGTSGAPF
v_call: TRBV5-4

cdr3_aa: CASSFVGHSPYEQYF
v_call: TRBV6-5

cdr3_aa: CASSRGTTEAFF
v_call: TRBV2

cdr3_aa: CASSKCRFGTEAFF
v_call: TRBV21-1

cdr3_aa: CASTDKKRPTPSGEQFF
v_call: TRBV19

cdr3_aa: CASSLTPTGVHHEQYF
v_call: TRBV7-3

cdr3_aa: CASRAQRGPSSYNEQFF
v_call: TRBV5-4

cdr3_aa: CASNRGNTGELFF
v_call: TRBV14

cdr3_aa: CASSTRQGPHNEQFF
v_call: TRBV6-5

cdr3_aa: CASSLRRGRTRQGMASNQPQHF
v_call: TRBV7-3

cdr3_aa: CASSLTGTSVYEQYF
v_call: TRBV7-6

cdr3_aa: CASSRGAYEQYF
v_call: TRBV6-6

cdr3_aa: CASSQAGLGGNTGELFF
v_call: TRBV4-3

cdr3_aa: CASSRRQGSDTQYF
v_call: TRBV11-3

cdr3_aa: CASSQDIMAGGSEQFF
v_call: TRBV4-3

cdr3_aa: CASSQAPTSGGHEQYF
v_call: TRBV4-3

cdr3_aa: CASSKGQGAETQYF
v_call: TRBV7-7

cdr3_aa: CASSQDGGGRNQPQHF
v_call: TRBV4-3

cdr3_aa: CASSLGADRAYTEAFF
v_call: TRBV5-1

cdr3_aa: CASSPVGKGRKEDEQYF
v_call: TRBV18

cdr3_aa: CASSPGATGGNTGELFF
v_call: TRBV4-3

cdr3_aa: CASSLEGTGNEKLFF
v_call: TRBV5-1

cdr3_aa: CASSLGSPNYGYTF
v_call: TRBV5-1

cdr3_aa: CASSLDITGEAFF
v_call: TRBV11-2

cdr3_aa: CASSFTPTGTAYEQYF
v_call: TRBV5-1

cdr3_aa: CASRPPGSLYEQYF
v_call: TRBV2

cdr3_aa: CASKGGSSNQPQHF
v_call: TRBV6-5

cdr3_aa: CASSLDSPYEQYF
v_call: TRBV5-5

cdr3_aa: CASSGQGAAGNTIYF
v_call: TRBV2

cdr3_aa: CASSPTTRSQESGNEQFF
v_call: TRBV7-7

cdr3_aa: CASTPFRLDRANRTQHF
v_call: TRBV2

cdr3_aa: CASSVSGRGADTQYF
v_call: TRBV9

cdr3_aa: CASSLNLGGTTEAFF
v_call: TRBV4-3

cdr3_aa: CASSSTSGSTDTQYF
v_call: TRBV5-1

cdr3_aa: CASSRPGQNYEQYF
v_call: TRBV5-4

cdr3_aa: CATSRGQGDSSGELFF
v_call: TRBV15

cdr3_aa: CASQSQGGDTQYF
v_call: TRBV19

cdr3_aa: CASSATRMARSYEQYF
v_call: TRBV9

cdr3_aa: CASSPRDRGVSEQFF
v_call: TRBV13

cdr3_aa: CASSQFTGTPAEAFF
v_call: TRBV14

cdr3_aa: CASSGTSQPQHF
v_call: TRBV6-1

cdr3_aa: CASSQVAARAKNIQYF
v_call: TRBV4-2

cdr3_aa: CASSLDRADGAGELFF
v_call: TRBV5-1

cdr3_aa: CASSFSGLGYEQYF
v_call: TRBV5-1

cdr3_aa: CASSSTPEGYEQFF
v_call: TRBV7-8

cdr3_aa: CASSLLGRVGEQFF
v_call: TRBV27